This TCR beta chain appears in the sequencing data of a study of blood T cell repertoires in COVID-19. As for the study in general: Spain, Italy and the United States supplied samples that represented acute and convalescent COVID-19.

CDR1 and CDR2 (germline): MNHEY, SVGAGI. CDR3 length: 13 residues. Trimming stripped 6 bases from V and 7 bases from J, with 10 bases between. Repertoires were generated with immunoSEQ multiplex PCR, while TCRdb's copy carries only in-frame clones and drops some. The sample gives 450,000 or so clones, around 90% of which show up once; under 0.7% is in the top ten. Researchers sorted participants into cohorts using their self-reported clinical history. The sample holds many counts of this clone. Sequencing used PBMCs or T cells enriched from blood (not recorded which). The receptor's source is a man in his late teens or twenties who had recovered from COVID-19. The rearrangement links TRBV6-5 to TRBJ1-6; D uncertain. This CDR3 is CASRESGNSPLHF. The CDR3 bases are TGTGCCAGCAGAGAGTCAGGAAATTCACCCCTCCACTTT.